Below, 7 T cell receptor beta chains from the same sample are listed, as sequenced in a study of cytomegalovirus exposure and HLA in healthy donors. Method: immunoSEQ multiplex PCR; TCRdb's copy keeps in-frame clones and lacks some. The profile shows roughly 150,000 clones, around 96% of them singletons. The specimen was PBMCs. The receptors shown here come from a young woman in good health and CMV-seronegative.

V is TRBV5-4 and J is TRBJ2-2; the match to TRBD2 covers 9 bases. The CDR3 length is 16 residues. V was pared by 3 bases and J by 12 bases, with 15 bases of the junction left unmatched. Germline V CDR1 and CDR2: SGHNT, YYREEE (reference sequence). The CDR3 reads CASSSPSSGEGSKLFF. DNA for the CDR3: TGTGCCAGCAGCTCCCCGTCTAGCGGGGAGGGATCGAAGCTGTTTTTT.

The chain has TRBV27 and TRBJ2-2; 10 bases align to TRBD1. CDR1 MNHEY and CDR2 SMNVEV come from the germline V gene (reference sequence). The length of the CDR3 is 18 residues. The ends lost 6 bases at V and 7 bases at J; junction bases unmatched: 17. The CDR3 region has the DNA TGTGCCAGCAGACCACTCCCCGGGACAGGGGATTTTGTCGGGGAGCTGTTTTTT. This encodes CASRPLPGTGDFVGELFF.

J is TRBJ1-4 and V is TRBV19; the D is unclear. V was pared by 6 bases and J by 6 bases, with 8 bases between. Per the germline V gene, CDR1 is LNHDA and CDR2 is SQIVND (reference sequence). The CDR3 contains 12 residues. CDR3 bases: TGTGCCAGTAGCGGTCCGGATGAAAAACTGTTTTTT. Its translation: CASSGPDEKLFF.

The J gene is TRBJ1-5, the V gene TRBV6-6, with a tentative D call TRBD1 (6 bases). CDR1 MNHNY and CDR2 SVGAGI come from the germline V gene (reference sequence). Trimming pared 6 bases from V and 3 bases from J, leaving 18 bases between. This CDR3 contains 16 residues. The CDR3 region has the DNA TGTGCCAGCAGGATGGCCGAGGGGGGGTCCAATCAGCCCCAGCATTTT. This encodes CASRMAEGGSNQPQHF.

This clone was found once. The rearrangement joins TRBV4-1 to TRBJ2-7, with 7 bases that match TRBD1. This CDR3 region has 14 residues. V dropped 1 base and J dropped 3; count of bases not matched to a gene: 3. CDR1 is MGHRA and CDR2 is YSYEKL in the germline V gene. CDR3 loop: CASSQGDRDYEQYF. The CDR3 DNA reads as TGCGCCAGCAGCCAAGGGGACAGAGACTACGAGCAGTACTTC.

The chain has TRBV29-1 and TRBJ2-7; 8 nucleotides line up with TRBD2. This CDR3 is 13 amino acids long. CDR1 is SQVTM and CDR2 is ANQGSEA in the germline V gene. The J segment lost 1 base and the V segment lost 7 bases, leaving 6 bases of the junction unmatched. The CDR3 loop is CSGKTSASYEQYF. For the CDR3, the DNA is TGCAGCGGTAAGACTAGCGCTTCCTACGAGCAGTACTTC.

The CDR3 loop is CASNPGFGLAGSQFF. The CDR3, as DNA: TGTGCCAGCAATCCCGGTTTCGGGCTAGCGGGGTCGCAGTTCTTC. The chain employs TRBV7-8 and TRBJ2-1, with 9 bases matching TRBD2. The CDR3 consists of 15 residues. The trim removed 7 bases at V and 12 bases at J, leaving 16 bases unmatched. Germline values: CDR1 SGHVS, CDR2 FQNEAQ.